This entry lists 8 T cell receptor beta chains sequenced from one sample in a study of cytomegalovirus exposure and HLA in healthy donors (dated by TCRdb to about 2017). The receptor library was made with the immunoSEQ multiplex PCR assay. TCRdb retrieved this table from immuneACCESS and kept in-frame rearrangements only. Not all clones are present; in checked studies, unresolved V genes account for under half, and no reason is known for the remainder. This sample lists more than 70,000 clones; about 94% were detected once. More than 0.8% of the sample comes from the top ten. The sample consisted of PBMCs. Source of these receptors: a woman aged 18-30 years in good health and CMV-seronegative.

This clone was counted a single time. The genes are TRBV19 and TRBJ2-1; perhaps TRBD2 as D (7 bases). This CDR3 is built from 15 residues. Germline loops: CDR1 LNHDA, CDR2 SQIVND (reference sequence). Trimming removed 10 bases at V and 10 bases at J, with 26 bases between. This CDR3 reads CATRGGAPRGREQFF. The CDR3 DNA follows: TGTGCCACCCGTGGGGGGGCCCCCCGGGGTCGGGAGCAGTTCTTC.

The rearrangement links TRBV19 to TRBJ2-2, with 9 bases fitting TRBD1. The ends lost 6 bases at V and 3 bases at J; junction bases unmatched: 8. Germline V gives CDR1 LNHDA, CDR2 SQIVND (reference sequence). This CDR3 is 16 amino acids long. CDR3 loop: CASRTIDRGDTGELFF. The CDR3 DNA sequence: TGTGCCAGTAGGACAATCGACAGGGGGGACACCGGGGAGCTGTTTTTT.

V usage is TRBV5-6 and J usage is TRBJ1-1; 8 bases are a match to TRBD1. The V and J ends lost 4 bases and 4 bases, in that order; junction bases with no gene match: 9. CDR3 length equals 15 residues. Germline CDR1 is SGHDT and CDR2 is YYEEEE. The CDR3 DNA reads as TGTGCCAGCAGCCCAACAGGGGGTATTGGCACTGAAGCTTTCTTT. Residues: CASSPTGGIGTEAFF.

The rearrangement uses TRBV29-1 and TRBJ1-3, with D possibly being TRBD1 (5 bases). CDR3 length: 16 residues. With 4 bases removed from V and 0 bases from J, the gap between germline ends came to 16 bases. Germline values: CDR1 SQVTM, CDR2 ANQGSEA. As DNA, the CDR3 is TGCAGCGTTGTGGGTTTTGGGGGGAACTCTGGAAACACCATATATTTT. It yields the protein CSVVGFGGNSGNTIYF.

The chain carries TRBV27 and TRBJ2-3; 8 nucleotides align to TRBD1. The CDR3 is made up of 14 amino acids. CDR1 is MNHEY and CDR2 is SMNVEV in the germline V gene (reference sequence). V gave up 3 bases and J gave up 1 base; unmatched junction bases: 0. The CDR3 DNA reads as TGTGCCAGCAGTTTGGACAGGGGCACAGATACGCAGTATTTT. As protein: CASSLDRGTDTQYF.

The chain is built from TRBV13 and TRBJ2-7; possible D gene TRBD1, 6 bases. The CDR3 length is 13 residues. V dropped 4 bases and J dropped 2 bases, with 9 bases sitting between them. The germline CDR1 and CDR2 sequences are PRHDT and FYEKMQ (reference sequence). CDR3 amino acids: CASSSGTTYEQYF. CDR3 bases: TGTGCCAGCAGCTCCGGGACAACCTACGAGCAGTACTTC.

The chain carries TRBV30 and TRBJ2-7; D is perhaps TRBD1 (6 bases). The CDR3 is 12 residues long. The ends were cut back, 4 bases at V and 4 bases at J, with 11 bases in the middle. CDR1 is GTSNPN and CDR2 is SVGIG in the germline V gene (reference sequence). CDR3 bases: TGTGCCTGGACCCTACAGGGATACGAGCAGTACTTC. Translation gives CAWTLQGYEQYF.

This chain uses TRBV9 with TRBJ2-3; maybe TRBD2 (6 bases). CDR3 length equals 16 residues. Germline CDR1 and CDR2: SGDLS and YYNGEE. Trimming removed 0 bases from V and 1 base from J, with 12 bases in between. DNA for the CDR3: TGTGCCAGCAGCGTAGCGGCTAGCGAGCGCACAGATACGCAGTATTTT. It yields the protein CASSVAASERTDTQYF.